These 2 T cell receptor beta chains were all obtained from the same sample, sequenced in a study of cytomegalovirus exposure and HLA in healthy donors. In the PCR, 60 Vbeta and 13 Jbeta primers were used. The table came from immunoSEQ multiplex PCR; TCRdb's copy has only in-frame clones and leaves some out. The sample carries more than 85,000 clones, 65% to 85% recorded once. Sequenced: PBMCs. The receptors here all came from a male donor in good health and CMV-seronegative.

This rearrangement joins TRBV4-3 to TRBJ1-1, with D hard to call. CDR1 and CDR2 from the germline V gene are LGHNA and YSLEER. Trimming took 6 bases from V and 5 from J, leaving 22 bases between them. This CDR3 is built from 16 residues. The CDR3 loop is CASRRPGQRADTEAFF. The CDR3 DNA is TGCGCCAGCAGGCGGCCAGGCCAGCGAGCGGATACTGAAGCTTTCTTT.

This clone has only a few counts. The J gene is TRBJ2-7, the V gene TRBV7-2, with 11 bases aligning to TRBD2. The germline V gene has CDR1 SGHTA and CDR2 FQGNSA. The CDR3 is made up of 15 amino acids. The V and J ends lost 3 bases and 1 base, in that order; junction bases with no gene match: 2. CDR3 in DNA: TGTGCCAGCAGCTTTGGGACTAGCGGTTCCTACGAGCAGTACTTC. Translation gives CASSFGTSGSYEQYF.